This TCR beta chain comes out of a study of cytomegalovirus exposure and HLA in healthy donors. This CDR3 spans 15 amino acids. Germline trimming cut 4 bases from V and 7 bases from J; bases unmatched to any gene: 7. Looked up from germline, CDR1 is MGHRA and CDR2 is YSYEKL. Amplification used 60 Vbeta primers and 13 Jbeta primers. Clones were read by immunoSEQ multiplex PCR, and TCRdb kept only the in-frame ones, dropping some. The repertoire holds tens of thousands of clones, with over 60% as singletons. This clonotype was sampled from a man aged 25 to 45 in good health and CMV-seronegative. The sequenced sample consisted of PBMCs. The V call is TRBV4-1, the J call TRBJ1-6; 7 bases match TRBD1. The CDR3 nucleotides read TGCGCCAGCAGCCCAACCGGGACAGAAAATTCACCCCTCCACTTT. Protein sequence: CASSPTGTENSPLHF.